This TCR beta chain originates from a study of T cell clones after liver transplantation. Profiling relied on immunoSEQ multiplex PCR, and the TCRdb table lists in-frame clones only, not all of them. The sample holds about 16,000 clones, approximately 77% seen once. Trimming cost V 6 bases and J 8 bases, with 14 bases left between them. The CDR3 sequence is 13 residues long. CDR1 and CDR2 (germline): MNHEY, SMNVEV (reference sequence). This chain links TRBV27 with TRBJ2-1; D gene uncertain. The starting material was CD8+ T cells from blood, obtained about 50 months after liver transplant. The TCR comes from a human patient who received a liver transplant. T cells may partly derive from the graft donor. The DNA for the CDR3 is TGTGCCAGCAGGTTAGGGTCCTTCTATGAGCAGTTCTTC. Translation: CASRLGSFYEQFF.